Below are 18 T cell receptor beta chains sequenced from a single sample in a study of CD8 T cells in Susac syndrome. A quantity of about 0.5 to 1 ug RNA underwent reverse transcription using random hexamers. TCRdb analysed the immunoSEQ multiplex PCR reads with MiXCR anew, one entry per CDR3 protein. The data contain some 180,000 distinct CDR3 sequences, around nine tenths of them singletons. The sequenced sample consisted of CD4+ T cells from PBMCs. These TCRs come from a human donor with Susac syndrome.

The chain joins TRBV9 to TRBJ1-1; D uncertain. The V end was cut by 0 bases, the J end by 7 bases, with 13 bases between. There are 14 residues in the CDR3. The germline CDR1 and CDR2 sequences are SGDLS and YYNGEE. The CDR3 nucleotides are TGTGCCAGCAGCGTAGTAAGTGGTTTGGGTGAAGCTTTCTTT. Amino acids: CASSVVSGLGEAFF.

CDR3 in amino acids: CASSQLETDIQYF. CDR3 nucleotides: TGTGCCAGCAGCCAGTTAGAGACGGACATTCAGTACTTC. The gene calls are TRBV3-1 and TRBJ2-4, with unresolved D. The CDR3 runs 13 residues. Trimming cost V 3 bases and J 8 bases, with 11 bases left between them. Per germline, CDR1 LGHDT and CDR2 YNNKEL (reference sequence).

The chain combines TRBV3-1 with TRBJ2-2; 9 bases fit TRBD2. Germline CDR1 is LGHDT and CDR2 is YNNKEL (reference sequence). There are 15 residues in the CDR3. V was clipped by 4 bases and J by 0 bases; unmatched bases: 0. CDR3 sequence: CASSRLAANTGELFF. The CDR3 nucleotides read TGTGCCAGCAGCCGACTAGCGGCGAACACCGGGGAGCTGTTTTTT. The entire variable domain, with the rest obtained from reference TRBV3-1 and TRBJ2-2, is as follows: DTAVSQTPKYLVTQMGNDKSIKCEQNLGHDTMYWYKQDSKKFLKIMFSYNNKELIINETVPNRFSPKSPDKAHLNLHINSLELGDSAVYFCASSRLAANTGELFFGEGSRLTVL.

The J gene is TRBJ1-1, the V gene TRBV12-3 or TRBV12-4; TRBD1 might be the D (5 bases). V lost 2 bases to trimming and J lost 3 bases, with 13 bases between them. CDR3 length: 15 residues. CDR3 in amino acids: CASSLRQPGDTEAFF. In DNA form, the CDR3 reads TGTGCCAGCAGTTTACGTCAGCCGGGGGACACTGAAGCTTTCTTT.

V gene TRBV13 combines with J gene TRBJ2-1, with a weak D call TRBD1 (5 bases). Germline V CDR1 and CDR2: PRHDT, FYEKMQ (reference sequence). This CDR3 spans 15 amino acids. Trimming took 5 bases from V and 0 from J, leaving 11 bases between them. The CDR3 coding sequence is TGTGCCAGCAGCCTGGACATTAGCTCCTACAATGAGCAGTTCTTC. The encoded protein is CASSLDISSYNEQFF.

The gene calls are TRBV18 and TRBJ2-3; 8 positions match TRBD2. This CDR3 has 14 amino acids. V lost 5 bases and J lost 3; bases outside the gene matches: 4. Germline V lookup: CDR1 KGHSH, CDR2 LQKENI. CDR3 amino acids: CASSATSETDTQYF. CDR3 bases: TGTGCCAGCTCAGCGACTAGCGAGACAGATACGCAGTATTTT.

This sequence joins TRBV7-9 and TRBJ2-5; no clear D. V was trimmed by 5 bases and J by 2 bases, leaving 15 bases between them. The CDR3 consists of 15 residues. Germline V gene sequence: CDR1 SEHNR, CDR2 FQNEAQ (reference sequence). The CDR3 nucleotides are TGTGCCAGCAGCAAATATCCTCTAAAACAAGAGACCCAGTACTTC. Its protein is CASSKYPLKQETQYF.

This chain links TRBV3-1 with TRBJ1-1; D is possibly TRBD1 (6 bases). V dropped 1 base and J dropped 5 bases, with 11 bases sitting between them. The CDR3 contains 14 residues. Germline lookup yields CDR1 LGHDT and CDR2 YNNKEL (reference sequence). This chain's CDR3 is CASSQVGGGTEAFF. The CDR3, as DNA: TGTGCCAGCAGCCAAGTCGGAGGGGGAACTGAAGCTTTCTTT.

A single count supports this clonotype. The CDR3 nucleotides are TGTGCCACCAGCAGACAGCGAAGGGCAGACGGGCAGTATTTT. Residues: CATSRQRRADGQYF. The chain combines TRBV15 with TRBJ2-3; no clear D gene. The CDR3 runs to 14 residues. Trimming stripped 2 bases from V and 11 bases from J, with 17 bases between. Germline CDR1 reads LNHNV; CDR2 reads YYDKDF (reference sequence).

The CDR3 spells CASSSDFYGYTF. The CDR3 coding sequence is TGTGCCAGCAGTTCCGATTTCTATGGCTACACCTTC. The chain employs TRBV27 and TRBJ1-2, with unresolved D. Per germline, CDR1 MNHEY and CDR2 SMNVEV (reference sequence). The CDR3 has 12 residues. V was clipped by 4 bases and J by 4 bases, with 7 bases between them.

V is TRBV6-2 or TRBV6-3 and J is TRBJ2-7, with D hard to call. The CDR3 contains 13 residues. In germline, CDR1 is MNHEY, CDR2 SVGEGT. Trimming took 0 bases from V and 2 from J, leaving 5 bases between them. CDR3: CASSYSIPYEQYF. In DNA form, the CDR3 reads TGTGCCAGCAGTTACTCTATCCCCTACGAGCAGTACTTC.

The rearrangement uses TRBV4-2 and TRBJ2-5; no definite D call. Trimming removed 4 bases at V and 7 bases at J, with 19 bases between. The germline V gene has CDR1 LGHNA and CDR2 YNFKEQ. This CDR3 spans 15 amino acids. The CDR3 DNA reads TGTGCCAGCAGCCCTGTAAAGGAAAGAAATGGGACCCAGTACTTC. Translation gives CASSPVKERNGTQYF.

The V call is TRBV5-1, the J call TRBJ2-7; D is possibly TRBD2 (5 bases). With 2 bases removed from V and 6 bases from J, the gap between germline ends came to 12 bases. The CDR3 length is 13 residues. CDR1 SGHRS and CDR2 YFSETQ come from the germline V gene. CDR3 in amino acids: CASSFSSEGEQYF. The CDR3 DNA follows: TGCGCCAGCAGCTTTTCCAGCGAGGGCGAGCAGTACTTC.

V gene TRBV20-1 combines with J gene TRBJ2-5; 14 bases align to TRBD2. This CDR3 is built from 17 residues. The ends lost 1 base at V and 2 bases at J; junction bases unmatched: 6. The germline V gene encodes CDR1 DFQATT and CDR2 SNEGSKA (reference sequence). CDR3 loop: CSARAPGLAGGQETQYF. In DNA form, the CDR3 reads TGCAGTGCTAGAGCTCCTGGACTAGCGGGGGGTCAAGAGACCCAGTACTTC.

V usage is TRBV9 and J usage is TRBJ1-6; D possibly corresponds to TRBD1 (5 bases). Between the trimmed V and J ends, which lost 3 bases and 7 bases, there was a span of 8 bases. The CDR3 runs 13 residues. In germline, CDR1 is SGDLS, CDR2 YYNGEE. CDR3 amino acids: CASSGPGNSPLHF. CDR3 in DNA: TGTGCCAGCAGCGGTCCAGGGAATTCACCCCTCCACTTT.

The chain uses TRBV23-1 and TRBJ2-5; 7 bases match TRBD1. TRBV23-1 is filed as an ORF, its function uncertain. The ends lost 1 base at V and 1 base at J; junction bases unmatched: 9. The CDR3 is 17 amino acids. CDR3 region: CASSQFGKQGLQETQYF. The DNA of the CDR3 is TGCGCCAGCAGTCAATTCGGTAAACAGGGGCTCCAAGAGACCCAGTACTTC.

This rearrangement joins TRBV30 to TRBJ2-5; TRBD2 matches at 11 bases. Per germline, CDR1 GTSNPN and CDR2 SVGIG (reference sequence). The V and J ends lost 2 bases and 0 bases, in that order; junction bases with no gene match: 8. This CDR3 is built from 17 residues. CDR3 in amino acids: CAWSHRGTSGHQETQYF. The CDR3 nucleotides are TGTGCCTGGAGTCACCGGGGGACTAGCGGACACCAAGAGACCCAGTACTTC.

The rearrangement links TRBV20-1 to TRBJ2-1; TRBD2 aligns across 7 bases. The CDR3 covers 15 residues. Germline V CDR1 and CDR2: DFQATT, SNEGSKA (reference sequence). Losses at the gene ends were 1 base for V and 3 bases for J; bases not matched to a gene: 6. CDR3 coding DNA: TGCAGTGCTAGAGCGCCGGGACTATACTACAATGAGCAGTTCTTC. Its protein is CSARAPGLYYNEQFF.